These 2 T cell receptor beta chains share one sample of origin, sequenced in a study of cytomegalovirus exposure and HLA in healthy donors. The PCR employed 60 Vbeta primers together with 13 Jbeta primers. Generated by immunoSEQ multiplex PCR, the TCRdb table keeps only in-frame clones and is missing some. The top ten hold approximately 2.8% of the sample, which has 150,000 or so clones, over 60% seen once. Sequencing was performed on PBMCs. These receptors originate from a male donor in good health and CMV-seronegative.

The chain carries TRBV6-4 and TRBJ2-1; TRBD2 agrees at 10 bases. V dropped 2 bases and J dropped 8; count of bases not matched to a gene: 6. CDR1 MRHNA and CDR2 SNTAGT come from the germline V gene. The CDR3 is made up of 15 amino acids. For the CDR3, the DNA is TGTGCCAGCAGTGACATAGCGGGGGGTCAGGATGAGCAGTTCTTC. Amino acid sequence: CASSDIAGGQDEQFF.

There are a few counts of this clone. This chain links TRBV7-6 with TRBJ2-3, with D perhaps matching TRBD2 (5 bases). Trimming took off 3 bases at V and 6 bases at J, with 7 bases between the two ends. CDR3 size: 12 residues. Germline V CDR1 and CDR2: SGHVS, FNYEAQ. CDR3 in DNA: TGTGCCAGCAGCTTTGGCGGGGATACGCAGTATTTT. Translating it yields CASSFGGDTQYF.